This T cell receptor beta chain was captured in a study of PD-1 blockade in classical Hodgkin lymphoma (dated by TCRdb to 2018 to 2021). Looking at the study overall: Nivolumab dosing was 3 mg/kg intravenously every 2 weeks, continuing until either disease progression or unacceptable toxicity. A peripheral blood immune signature of response to PD-1 blockade in classical Hodgkin lymphoma was defined using TCR beta sequencing and CyTOF.

With respect to this clone: Its specific antigen is unknown. Base quality data are lacking; no much larger clone is found one base away.

Inclusive of the bounding cysteine and phenylalanine, the CDR3 is 16 residues long. The kept DNA is CDR3 alone, 48 bases in frame from the first base. Here V drops 1 base and J drops 10 bases, and the junction holds 10 bases not matched to any gene. Looking up the germline V gene yields CDR1 SGHTA and CDR2 FQGNSA. The Qiagen DNeasy kit was used to extract genomic DNA from unsorted PBMCs and from the negatively selected CD4+ and CD8+ fractions. Using primers that anneal to V and J segments, immunoSEQ multiplex PCR amplified the TCR beta CDR3 regions. A synthetic immune receptor repertoire was used to minimize amplification bias, and any remaining bias was removed computationally after sequencing. The paper's data handling went like this. Repertoire diversity was quantified as the Shannon entropy index using custom Python scripts. Unsorted, CD4+ and CD8+ repertoires were analyzed separately, except for combined analyses in which CD4+ and CD8+ sequences were merged in silico. A clone was considered expanded if an increase in frequency of at least 2-fold after treatment relative to C1D1 was found, and a pseudocount of 0.5 was applied to clones undetected at baseline. Clones with 0 or 1 copy at C1D1 were classified as singleton clones, and clones with 2 or more copies were classified as non-singleton clones. Clones expanded in unsorted samples were annotated as CD4+, CD8+ or unknown by matching protein sequences in sorted samples from the same patient. Wilcoxon tests on paired samples were used to test changes in diversity from C1D1 to C4D1. In TCRdb, the immuneACCESS table is reduced to in-frame sequences with V and J assigned. These tables do not hold every clone; where another copy was compared, an unresolved V gene accounts for under half, and the others remain unexplained. V and J calls and clone size are as listed in that table; D and trimming were resolved from the DNA. Recorded for this sample are 6,000 to 7,000 clones; roughly 85% of them occurred a single time. Approximately 2.5% of the sample rests with the top ten.

The sample's time point label, in plain terms: cycle 1 day 1 (C1D1), immediately before nivolumab initiation. Every trial patient had relapsed following autologous stem cell transplantation, and prior brentuximab vedotin exposure was what differed among cohorts A, B and C. Using a Miltenyi CD4+ T cell isolation kit, CD4+ T cells were purified from thawed PBMCs through magnetic negative selection. The trial cohort comprised approximately 55 patients with relapsed/refractory classical Hodgkin lymphoma whose best overall responses were complete response, partial response or progressive disease. Trial patients were treated with single-agent nivolumab in the multi-cohort phase II CheckMate 205 trial. An independent review committee assessed best overall response by applying the 2007 International Working Group response criteria. PBMCs from the trial were collected at three points: immediately before nivolumab initiation (C1D1), and during therapy at cycle 2 day 1 and cycle 4 day 1. Peripheral blood was collected in 8 mL Vacutainer Cell Preparation Tubes, from which PBMCs were isolated by centrifugation and then cryopreserved. Purified CD4+ and CD8+ fractions were prepared only for cases in which an additional PBMC sample was available. On LS columns in a quadroMACS separator, the magnetically labelled cells were depleted, and the flow-through was collected as the purified fraction.

Study-wide conclusions, independent of this receptor: Newly diagnosed patients were reported to have lower baseline TCR diversity than healthy donors, and relapsed/refractory patients were reported to have lower baseline TCR diversity still. CD4+ but not CD8+ TCR diversity rose significantly by C4D1 (p=0.0027 vs p=0.16), most apparent in complete responders (p=0.02). The study was limited to a single clinical trial cohort, and causes of repertoire differences, possibly disease activity or prior therapy, remained undefined. Trial patients with a complete response had baseline diversity similar to that of newly diagnosed patients, while partial responders and progressors had significantly lower diversity. Lower diversity was seen in patients whose nivolumab began less than 1 year after ASCT, and these patients were left out of later analyses so that immune reconstitution would not confound the results.

The sequencing used CD4+ T cells from blood, collected at baseline. This sequence uses TRBV7-2 and TRBJ2-1, and 10 junctional nucleotides match TRBD1. The sequence was obtained from a human donor with classical Hodgkin lymphoma. CDR3 region: CASSLDWDRGLLEQFF. At the DNA level, the sequence is TGTGCCAGCAGCTTAGACTGGGACAGGGGCCTTTTAGAGCAGTTCTTC.